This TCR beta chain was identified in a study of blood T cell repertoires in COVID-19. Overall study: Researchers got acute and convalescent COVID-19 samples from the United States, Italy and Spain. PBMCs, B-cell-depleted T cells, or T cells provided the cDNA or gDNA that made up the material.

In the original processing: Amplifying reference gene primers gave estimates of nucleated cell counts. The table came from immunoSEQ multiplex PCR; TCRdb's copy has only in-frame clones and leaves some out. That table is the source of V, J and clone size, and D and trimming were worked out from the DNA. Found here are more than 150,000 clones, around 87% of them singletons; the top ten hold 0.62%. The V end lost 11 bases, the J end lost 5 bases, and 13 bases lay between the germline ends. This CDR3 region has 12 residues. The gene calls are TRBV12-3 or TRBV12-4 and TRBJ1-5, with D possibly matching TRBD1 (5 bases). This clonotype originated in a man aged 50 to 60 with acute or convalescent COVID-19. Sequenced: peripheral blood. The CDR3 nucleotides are TGTGCCGTGGGGCAAGATTATCAGCCCCAGCATTTT. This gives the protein CAVGQDYQPQHF.